This T cell receptor beta chain was identified in a study of regulatory T cells in long-lasting Graves disease. The time point denotes: persistent/refractory GD, antithyroid drugs over 5 years with positive TRAb. PBMCs were the source of the RNA used for TCR sequencing. The CDR3 covers 15 residues. Trimming removed 10 bases from V and 2 bases from J, with 17 bases in between. Germline assignment: CDR1 SGHAT and CDR2 FQNNGV. Combining iRepertoire HTBI primers with Arm-PCR of CDR3 regions, the authors built TCR beta libraries. In TCRdb, the multiplex PCR reads were re-called with MiXCR into one record per CDR3 protein. Altogether around 450,000 distinct CDR3 sequences are present, 20% to 25% being singletons, with the ten largest covering about 7%. Study-wide results and limits: Public clonotype sharing was higher in persistent than newly diagnosed patients. TRBV28 was favored in persistent disease, as were TRBJ1-2 and TRBJ2-5.

As to this clonotype: Its specificity is unknown.

The TCR sequence derives from a female donor with Graves disease. This chain joins TRBV11-2 and TRBJ2-2, with D unclear. The sample in question was peripheral blood mononuclear cells (PBMCs), obtained when the disease was refractory, from a patient treated with antithyroid drugs. The DNA of the CDR3 is TGTGCCACCCATTCCTGGCGGACCAACACCGGGGAGCTGTTTTTT. Its translation: CATHSWRTNTGELFF.